This T cell receptor (beta chain) was sequenced in a study of cytomegalovirus exposure and HLA in healthy donors. Overall study results and limits: The study listed 164 cytomegalovirus-associated TCR beta chains.

Notes on this clone: The antigen remains undetermined.

Use of 60 Vbeta and 13 Jbeta primers characterized the PCR. The method was immunoSEQ multiplex PCR; TCRdb's version includes in-frame clones alone and lacks a portion of them. Among about 110,000 clones listed, roughly 71% were seen once. What was sequenced was PBMCs. This clonotype was obtained from a male donor in good health and CMV-seropositive.

CDR3 in amino acids: CASSLTTSGRAIETQYF. For the CDR3, the DNA is TGTGCCAGCAGCTTAACGACTAGCGGGAGGGCCATCGAGACCCAGTACTTC. This chain connects TRBV7-8 to TRBJ2-5, with TRBD2 matching 14 bases. Looked up from germline, CDR1 is SGHVS and CDR2 is FQNEAQ. The junction had 7 bases not matched to a gene; V was cut back by 2 bases and J by 5 bases. This CDR3 is 17 amino acids long.